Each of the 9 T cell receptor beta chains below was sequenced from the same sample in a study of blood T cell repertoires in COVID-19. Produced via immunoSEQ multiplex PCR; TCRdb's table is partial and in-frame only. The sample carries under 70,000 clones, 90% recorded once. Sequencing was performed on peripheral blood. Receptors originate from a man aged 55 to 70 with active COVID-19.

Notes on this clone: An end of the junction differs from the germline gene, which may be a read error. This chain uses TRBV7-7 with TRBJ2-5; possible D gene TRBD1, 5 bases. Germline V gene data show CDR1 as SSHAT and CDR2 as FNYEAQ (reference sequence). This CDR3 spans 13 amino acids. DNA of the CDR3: TGTGCTAGCAGCTTAGGCGATAGGGGGACCCAGTACTTC. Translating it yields CASSLGDRGTQYF.

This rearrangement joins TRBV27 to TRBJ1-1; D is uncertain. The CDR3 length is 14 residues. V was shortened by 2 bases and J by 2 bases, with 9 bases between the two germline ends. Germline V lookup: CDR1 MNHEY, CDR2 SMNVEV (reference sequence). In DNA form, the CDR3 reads TGTGCCAGCAGTTTAGAGGGTTATAACACTGAAGCTTTCTTT. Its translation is CASSLEGYNTEAFF.

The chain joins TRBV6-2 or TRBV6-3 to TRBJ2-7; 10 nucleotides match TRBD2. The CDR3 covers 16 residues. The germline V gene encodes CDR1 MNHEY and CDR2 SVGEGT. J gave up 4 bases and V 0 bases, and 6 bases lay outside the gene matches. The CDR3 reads CASSYSLASGSYEQYF. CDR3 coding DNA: TGTGCCAGCAGTTACTCACTTGCTAGCGGGAGTTACGAGCAGTACTTC.

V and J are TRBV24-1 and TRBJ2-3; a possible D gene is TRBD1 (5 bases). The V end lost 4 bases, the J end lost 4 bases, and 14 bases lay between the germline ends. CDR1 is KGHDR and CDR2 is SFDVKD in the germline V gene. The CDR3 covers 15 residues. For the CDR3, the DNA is TGTGCCACCAGTGAGCCAGGGATTAGCTCAGATACGCAGTATTTT. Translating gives CATSEPGISSDTQYF.

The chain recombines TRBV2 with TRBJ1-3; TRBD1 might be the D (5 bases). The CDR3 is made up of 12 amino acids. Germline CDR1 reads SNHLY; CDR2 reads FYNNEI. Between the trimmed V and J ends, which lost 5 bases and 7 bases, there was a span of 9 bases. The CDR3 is CASSIQDNTIYF. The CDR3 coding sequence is TGTGCCAGCAGTATACAGGACAACACCATATATTTT. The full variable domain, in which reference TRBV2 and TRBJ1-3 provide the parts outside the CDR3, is EPEVTQTPSHQVTQMGQEVILRCVPISNHLYFYWYRQILGQKVEFLVSFYNNEISEKSEIFDDQFSVERPDGSNFTLKIRSTKLEDSAMYFCASSIQDNTIYFGEGSWLTVV.

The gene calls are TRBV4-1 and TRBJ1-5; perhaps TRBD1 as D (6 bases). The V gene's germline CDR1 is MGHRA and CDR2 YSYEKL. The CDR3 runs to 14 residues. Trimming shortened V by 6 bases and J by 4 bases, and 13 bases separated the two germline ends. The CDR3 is CASSPGVRNQPQHF. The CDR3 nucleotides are TGCGCCAGCAGTCCAGGGGTACGGAATCAGCCCCAGCATTTT.

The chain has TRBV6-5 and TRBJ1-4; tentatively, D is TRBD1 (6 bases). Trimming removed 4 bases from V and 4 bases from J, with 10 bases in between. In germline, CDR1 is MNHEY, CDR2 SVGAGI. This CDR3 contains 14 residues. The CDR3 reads CASSSGAYNEKLFF. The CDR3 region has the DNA TGTGCCAGCAGTTCAGGGGCTTATAATGAAAAACTGTTTTTT.

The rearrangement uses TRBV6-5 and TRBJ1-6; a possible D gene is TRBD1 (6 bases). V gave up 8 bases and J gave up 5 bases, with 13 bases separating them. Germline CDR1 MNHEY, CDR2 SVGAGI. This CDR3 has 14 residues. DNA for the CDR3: TGTGCCAGCGCCCGGAACAGGGATAATTCACCCCTCCACTTT. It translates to CASARNRDNSPLHF.

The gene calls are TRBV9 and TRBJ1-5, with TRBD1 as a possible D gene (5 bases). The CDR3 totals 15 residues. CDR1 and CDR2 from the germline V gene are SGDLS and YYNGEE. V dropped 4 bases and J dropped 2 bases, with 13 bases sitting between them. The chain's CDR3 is CASSIGGGRNQPQHF. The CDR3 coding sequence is TGTGCCAGCAGCATCGGGGGGGGTCGCAATCAGCCCCAGCATTTT.